The clone carrying this T cell receptor (beta chain) was observed once. Its antigen is unknown. The primer mix had 60 Vbeta and 13 Jbeta primers. Per the original data handling: A later analysis counted tens of millions of unique TCR beta chains, 10 million to 12 million shared. Profiled with immunoSEQ multiplex PCR; TCRdb holds only in-frame clones, not every one. The V and J calls and clone size come from that table; D and trimming were worked out from the DNA. The table has fewer than 200,000 clones, about 75% seen once; the top ten hold about 2.7%. This sample is part of a study of cytomegalovirus exposure and HLA in healthy donors. Study results and caveats: Within an earlier analysis, most TCR beta V segments proved productive either about 90% or about 30% of the time. The number of N-insertions in an Asian-associated ancestry cluster was reportedly below the roughly 670-donor mean in a later analysis.

This receptor was identified in a woman in her forties or fifties in good health and CMV-seropositive. The specimen was PBMCs.

DNA for the CDR3: TGTGCCAGCAGCAGGGCAGGGGGCTCTCAGCCCCAGCATTTT. Encoded protein: CASSRAGGSQPQHF. This sequence joins TRBV7-2 and TRBJ1-5; 8 bases are shared with TRBD1. With V trimmed by 5 bases and J by 6 bases, 6 bases remained unmatched. The germline V gene has CDR1 SGHTA and CDR2 FQGNSA. The CDR3 covers 14 residues.